This TCR beta chain was documented in a study of monozygotic twins with inflammatory bowel disease. The length of the CDR3 is 15 residues. Germline CDR1 is MNHEY and CDR2 is SMNVEV (reference sequence). With respect to this clonotype: The antigen remains undetermined.

Study-level results: Patient-to-patient differences in immunosuppressive treatment may have added variability to the repertoires. The sharing of clonotypes with others was lower in IBD patients than in healthy twins, especially with disease activity.

UMIs that had a 6-nucleotide sample barcode were put in using template switching. TCRdb re-called the 5' RACE reads and shows each CDR3 protein once, DNA omitted. This repertoire comprises approximately 330,000 distinct CDR3 sequences; its ten largest clones make up around 2%. This receptor was obtained from a human donor with ulcerative colitis or Crohn's disease, or a healthy co-twin of an affected twin (not recorded which). Sequences were obtained from blood. The rearrangement joins TRBV27 to TRBJ1-1; TCRdb calls TRBD1, which cannot be checked without DNA. This chain's CDR3 is CASSAPGQGHAEAFF.